The source of this T cell receptor (beta chain) is a study of cytomegalovirus exposure and HLA in healthy donors. Whole-study context: Earlier findings included some 120 million unique TCR beta sequences obtained from about 170 million T cells.

The PCR ran on 60 Vbeta and 13 Jbeta primers. Some clones are missing from TCRdb's copy, which holds only in-frame ones; the method was immunoSEQ multiplex PCR. The table has some 130,000 clones, roughly 80% seen once. CDR1 and CDR2 from the germline V gene are MNHEY and SMNVEV (reference sequence). This CDR3 is 13 amino acids long. V was trimmed by 6 bases and J by 3 bases, leaving 11 bases between them. Study conclusions and caveats: High sensitivity and specificity were reportedly achieved when the classifier diagnosed cytomegalovirus status.

On this clone itself: Its antigen is unknown.

The sequence was collected from a woman aged 60-70 years in good health and CMV-seronegative. The chain recombines TRBV27 with TRBJ1-2; D is unclear. The source material was PBMCs. The CDR3 DNA reads TGTGCCAGCAGCTCGGGGTCTCACTATGGCTACACCTTC. This translates into CASSSGSHYGYTF.